This TCR beta chain was identified in a study of beta chain features in type 1 diabetes (dated by TCRdb to between 2017 and 2018). About the investigation overall: Mean age, gender distribution, total cell number and subset yield were not different between patients and healthy donors. A total of about 99,000,000 sorted cells were examined across all samples, and RNA yield correlated strongly with the number of cells per subset. In the study, recently diagnosed type 1 diabetes patients and matched healthy donors were compared on the TCRB repertoires of their sorted circulating CD4+ T cell subsets. Regulatory and stem cell-like memory subsets were isolated from only 8 patients and roughly eight healthy donors, whereas naive and central memory subsets came from all 30 or so donors. Overall study outcomes, separate from this receptor: Sequencing cDNA rather than genomic DNA could over-represent highly expressing activated cells, although activation and CD3 levels did not differ between groups. Type 1 diabetes patients showed a moderate but significant shortening of TCRB CDR3 length in all four CD4+ subsets. Naive, central memory and regulatory TCRB repertoires appeared to be more alike among patients than among healthy donors. Shorter templates might have been favored by PCR, but patient and control samples were amplified and corrected together, so both groups would have been affected equally by any skew. At VDJ recombination sites, type 1 diabetes patients had fewer insertions and more deleted nucleotides, which implies abnormalities in thymic rearrangement. Only small numbers of individuals were included in the HLA sub-analyses, which left unresolved whether HLA type had any influence on TCRB rearrangement.

Taken from the germline V gene (reference sequence), the CDR1 and CDR2 loops are GTSNPN and SVGIG. A distance of 7 bases separates the germline ends of V and J, which lose 1 base and 6 bases respectively. Including cysteine and phenylalanine, the CDR3 has 11 amino acids. The only DNA kept is the CDR3, 33 bases in frame from the first base. All of the isolated RNA was reverse transcribed with the High Capacity cDNA Reverse Transcription Kit, so expressed TCRB transcripts were sequenced. Naive, central memory and regulatory T cell samples underwent deep immunoSEQ sequencing, averaging around 4 million total reads per sample. Sorted cells were lysed in RLT buffer, and RNA was extracted using DNase-treated RNeasy Micro or Mini kits according to cell number. To prevent cross-contamination, each cell subset was processed individually, whereas patient and healthy donor samples were processed jointly. TCRB sequences were amplified from cDNA with the immunoSEQ multiplex PCR, producing 87-bp fragments spanning the CDR3 region. Amplicons were sequenced on the Illumina HiSeq platform. The study's processing was this. PCR bias was computationally corrected using synthetic template baselines, reads within Hamming distance 2 were collapsed, and singletons that could not be merged were discarded. Reads were aligned against IMGT to assign V, D and J genes, CDR3 length and insertions or deletions at six rearrangement sites. Within each subset, clonotype counts were normalized to sorted cell number, after which true diversity and Gini coefficients were computed with the tcR R package. Repertoire sharing was quantified using the overlap coefficient calculated on TCRB nucleotide sequences. As a proxy for the pre-selection repertoire, out-of-frame TCRB sequences from naive cells were analyzed. Held by TCRdb, this immuneACCESS table contains in-frame sequences only and omits some clones. Under half of the omission traces to an unresolved V gene where checked; the cause of the rest is unknown. V and J calls plus clone size are reproduced from that table; the DNA served to infer D and trimming. The sample yields around 240,000 clones; more than 65% were counted once. The biggest ten clones account for 0.053% of the sample.

From each donor, a single peripheral blood sample of around 120 mL on average was drawn into heparinised tubes. Using a panel that included CD45RO, CCR7, CD25, CD127, CD95 and CD27, naive, central memory, regulatory and stem cell-like memory CD4+ T cells were sorted on a BD FACSAria II. All sorted populations exceeded 95% purity. PBMCs were isolated right away by Lymphoprep density gradient centrifugation and were stained directly, without culture. Samples were stained and sorted in pairs, with one healthy donor and one patient per experiment, so that batch effects were minimized. With respect to this clone: The antigen it recognizes is unknown. Base qualities are missing; no much larger clone stands one base away.

Sequenced input: naive CD4+ T cells from blood. Explained via the paper, the cell subset or site label denotes: true naive CD4+ T cells. The chain is made from TRBV30 and TRBJ2-7; the D gene lacks a confident call. This clonotype was sampled from a man aged 25-45 years in good health. The CDR3 here reads CAWSGTLEQYF. The nucleotide sequence is given as TGTGCCTGGAGTGGGACGCTCGAGCAGTACTTC. The CDR3, completed at both ends by the reference TRBV30 and TRBJ2-7 genes, gives the full variable domain SQTIHQWPATLVQPVGSPLSLECTVEGTSNPNLYWYRQAAGRGLQLLFYSVGIGQISSEVPQNLSASRPQDRQFILSSKKLLLSDSGFYLCAWSGTLEQYFGPGTRLTVT.